This T cell receptor (beta chain) was captured by sequencing in a study of blood T cell repertoires in COVID-19. Background on the study: Sites in the United States, Italy and Spain provided acute and convalescent COVID-19 samples. T cells, B-cell-depleted T cells, or PBMCs provided the cDNA or gDNA that served as material.

This clone occurred a few times. Germline V lookup: CDR1 SGDLS, CDR2 YYNGEE. The CDR3 is 14 amino acids. The germline V and J ends were trimmed by 5 bases and 6 bases, with 14 bases remaining between them. Sequenced by immunoSEQ multiplex PCR; TCRdb stores in-frame clones only, minus some. The sample carries 110,000 to 150,000 clones, over 70% recorded once. This sequence originates from a woman aged 55-75 years with acute or convalescent COVID-19. Sequencing used peripheral blood. This chain joins TRBV9 and TRBJ2-2; D call uncertain. The DNA for the CDR3 is TGTGCCAGCAGTGACATCACCGGTTCCGGGGAGCTGTTTTTT. Protein product: CASSDITGSGELFF.